This entry describes one T cell receptor beta chain. CDR3 length: 16 residues. V dropped 3 bases and J dropped 6 bases, with 18 bases sitting between them. From germline, CDR1 is KGHSH and CDR2 LQKENI. This sample was taken from a study of blood T cell repertoires in COVID-19. Some clones are missing from TCRdb's copy, which holds only in-frame ones; the method was immunoSEQ multiplex PCR. The sample gives 250,000 to 350,000 clones, roughly 90% of which show up once; around 2.5% is in the top ten. The chain combines TRBV18 with TRBJ2-1; maybe TRBD2 (5 bases). The clonotype originates from a man between 60 and 70 years old who had recovered from COVID-19. The sequenced sample was PBMCs or T cells enriched from blood (not recorded which). The CDR3 loop reads CASSPQSGSRGNEQFF. The CDR3 nucleotides are TGTGCCAGCTCACCGCAAAGTGGGAGTCGCGGCAATGAGCAGTTCTTC. The whole variable domain, filled in from reference TRBV18 and TRBJ2-1, reads NAGVMQNPRHLVRRRGQEARLRCSPMKGHSHVYWYRQLPEEGLKFMVYLQKENIIDESGMPKERFSAEFPKEGPSILRIQQVVRGDSAAYFCASSPQSGSRGNEQFFGPGTRLTVL.